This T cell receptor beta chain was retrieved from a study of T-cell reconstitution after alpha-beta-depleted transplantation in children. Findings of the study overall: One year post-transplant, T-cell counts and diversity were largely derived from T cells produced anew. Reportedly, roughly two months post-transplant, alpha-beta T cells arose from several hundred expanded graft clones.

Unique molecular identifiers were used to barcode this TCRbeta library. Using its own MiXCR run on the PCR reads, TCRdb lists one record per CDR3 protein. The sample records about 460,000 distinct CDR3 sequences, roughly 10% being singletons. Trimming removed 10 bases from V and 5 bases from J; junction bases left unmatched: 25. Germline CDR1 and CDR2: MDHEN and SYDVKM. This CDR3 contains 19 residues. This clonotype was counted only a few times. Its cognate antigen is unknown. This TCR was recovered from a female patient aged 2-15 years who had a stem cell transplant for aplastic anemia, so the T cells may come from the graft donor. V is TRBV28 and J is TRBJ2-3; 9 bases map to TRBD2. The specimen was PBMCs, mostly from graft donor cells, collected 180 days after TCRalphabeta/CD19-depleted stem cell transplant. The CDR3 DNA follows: TGTGCCACCACCGGCGGGGGGGAGTTGGCGGGAGGGGAGCAAGATACGCAGTATTTT. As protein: CATTGGGELAGGEQDTQYF. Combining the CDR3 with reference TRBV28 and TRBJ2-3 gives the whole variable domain DVKVTQSSRYLVKRTGEKVFLECVQDMDHENMFWYRQDPGLGLRLIYFSYDVKMKEKGDIPEGYSVSREKKERFSLILESASTNQTSMYLCATTGGGELAGGEQDTQYFGPGTRLTVL.